Following are 3 T cell receptor beta chains from one sample sequenced in a study of cytomegalovirus exposure and HLA in healthy donors. Use of 60 Vbeta and 13 Jbeta primers characterized the PCR. Sequencing was performed with immunoSEQ multiplex PCR; in TCRdb, only in-frame clones are kept and a portion is missing. This table holds approximately 190,000 clones, approximately 84% found once. Sequencing was carried out using PBMCs. These TCRs come from a boy younger than 18 in good health and CMV-seronegative.

This clone appeared a few times. This rearrangement joins TRBV6-6 to TRBJ2-1; 7 bases map to TRBD1. Germline CDR1 reads MNHNY; CDR2 reads SVGAGI (reference sequence). This CDR3 region has 14 residues. Losses at the gene ends were 9 bases for V and 8 bases for J; bases not matched to a gene: 13. The CDR3 DNA reads TGTGCCAGTTATGACAGGGTTGTGAGCCATGAGCAGTTCTTC. Protein product: CASYDRVVSHEQFF.

The genes are TRBV9 and TRBJ2-3, with D tentatively TRBD2 (7 bases). Trimming stripped 0 bases from V and 0 bases from J, with 20 bases between. The V gene's germline CDR1 is SGDLS and CDR2 YYNGEE. The CDR3 totals 19 residues. CDR3 sequence: CASSVEVAGALLSTDTQYF. CDR3 nucleotides: TGTGCCAGCAGCGTAGAAGTCGCGGGGGCCCTCCTAAGCACAGATACGCAGTATTTT.

The genes are TRBV5-1 and TRBJ1-2, with 9 bases matching TRBD1. Losses at the gene ends were 4 bases for V and 5 bases for J; bases not matched to a gene: 12. Germline CDR1 is SGHRS and CDR2 is YFSETQ. The CDR3 totals 16 residues. The CDR3, as DNA: TGCGCCAGCAGCCCAAGAGCCGGGACAGGGTTTTATGGCTACACCTTC. This translates into CASSPRAGTGFYGYTF. The full variable domain, in which reference TRBV5-1 and TRBJ1-2 provide the parts outside the CDR3, is KAGVTQTPRYLIKTRGQQVTLSCSPISGHRSVSWYQQTPGQGLQFLFEYFSETQRNKGNFPGRFSGRQFSNSRSEMNVSTLELGDSALYLCASSPRAGTGFYGYTFGSGTRLTVV.